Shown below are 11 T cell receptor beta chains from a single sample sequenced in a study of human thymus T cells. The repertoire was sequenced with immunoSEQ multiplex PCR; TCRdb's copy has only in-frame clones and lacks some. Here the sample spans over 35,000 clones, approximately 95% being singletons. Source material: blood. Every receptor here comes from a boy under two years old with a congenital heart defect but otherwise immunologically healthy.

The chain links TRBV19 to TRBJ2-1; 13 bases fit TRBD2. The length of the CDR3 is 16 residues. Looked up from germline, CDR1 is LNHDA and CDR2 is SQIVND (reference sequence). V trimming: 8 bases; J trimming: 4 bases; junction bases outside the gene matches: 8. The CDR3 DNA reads TGTGCCAGTCGGGGACTAGCGGGAAACACATACAATGAGCAGTTCTTC. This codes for CASRGLAGNTYNEQFF.

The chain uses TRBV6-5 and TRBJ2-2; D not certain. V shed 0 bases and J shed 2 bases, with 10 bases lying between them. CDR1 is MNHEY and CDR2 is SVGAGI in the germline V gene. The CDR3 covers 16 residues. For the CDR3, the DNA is TGTGCCAGCAGTTACTCTCTCTTAGCCAACACCGGGGAGCTGTTTTTT. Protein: CASSYSLLANTGELFF.

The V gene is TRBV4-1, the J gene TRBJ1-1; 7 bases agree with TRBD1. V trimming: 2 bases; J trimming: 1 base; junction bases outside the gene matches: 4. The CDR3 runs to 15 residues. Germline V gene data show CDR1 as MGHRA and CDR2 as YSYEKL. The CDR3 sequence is CASSQPRQGNTEAFF. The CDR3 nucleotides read TGCGCCAGCAGCCAACCTAGACAGGGGAACACTGAAGCTTTCTTT.

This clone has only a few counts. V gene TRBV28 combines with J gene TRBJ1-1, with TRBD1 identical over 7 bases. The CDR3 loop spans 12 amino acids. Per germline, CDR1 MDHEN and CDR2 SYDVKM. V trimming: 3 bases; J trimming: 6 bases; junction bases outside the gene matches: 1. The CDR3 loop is CASSFQGAEAFF. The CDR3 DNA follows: TGTGCCAGCAGTTTTCAGGGGGCTGAAGCTTTCTTT.

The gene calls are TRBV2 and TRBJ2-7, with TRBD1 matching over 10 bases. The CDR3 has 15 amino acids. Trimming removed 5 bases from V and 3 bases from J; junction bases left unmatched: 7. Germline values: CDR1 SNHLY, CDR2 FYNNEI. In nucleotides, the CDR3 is TGTGCCAGCAGTTATCCGGGACAGGGGCGCTACGAGCAGTACTTC. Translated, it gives CASSYPGQGRYEQYF.

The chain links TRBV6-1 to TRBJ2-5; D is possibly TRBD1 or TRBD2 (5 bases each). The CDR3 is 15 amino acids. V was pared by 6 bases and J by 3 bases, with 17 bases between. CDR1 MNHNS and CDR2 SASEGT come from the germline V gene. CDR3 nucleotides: TGTGCCAGCAGAGCTCTCGGGGACCGAAAAGAGACCCAGTACTTC. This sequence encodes CASRALGDRKETQYF.

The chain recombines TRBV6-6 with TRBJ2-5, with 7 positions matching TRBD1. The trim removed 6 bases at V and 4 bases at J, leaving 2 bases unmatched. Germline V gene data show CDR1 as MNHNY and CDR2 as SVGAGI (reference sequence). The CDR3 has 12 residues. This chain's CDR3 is CASSHRGETQYF. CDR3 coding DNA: TGTGCCAGCAGCCACAGGGGAGAGACCCAGTACTTC.

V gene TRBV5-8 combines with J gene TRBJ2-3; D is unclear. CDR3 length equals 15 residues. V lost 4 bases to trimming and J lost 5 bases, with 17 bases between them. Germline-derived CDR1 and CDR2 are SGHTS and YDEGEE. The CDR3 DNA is TGTGCCAGCAGCCCCGGTAATGGGGTGGGAGATACGCAGTATTTT. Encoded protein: CASSPGNGVGDTQYF.

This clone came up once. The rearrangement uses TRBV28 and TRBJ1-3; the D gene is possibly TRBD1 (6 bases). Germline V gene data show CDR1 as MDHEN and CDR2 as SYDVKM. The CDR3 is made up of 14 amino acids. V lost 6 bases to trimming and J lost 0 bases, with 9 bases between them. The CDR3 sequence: CASSLGGSGNTIYF. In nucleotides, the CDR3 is TGTGCCAGCAGCTTAGGGGGCTCTGGAAACACCATATATTTT.

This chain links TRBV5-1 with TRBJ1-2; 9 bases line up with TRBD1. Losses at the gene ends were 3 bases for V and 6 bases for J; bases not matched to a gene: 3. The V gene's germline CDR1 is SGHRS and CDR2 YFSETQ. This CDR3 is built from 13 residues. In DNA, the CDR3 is TGCGCCAGCAGCTCAGGGACAGGGAATGGCTACACCTTC. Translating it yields CASSSGTGNGYTF.

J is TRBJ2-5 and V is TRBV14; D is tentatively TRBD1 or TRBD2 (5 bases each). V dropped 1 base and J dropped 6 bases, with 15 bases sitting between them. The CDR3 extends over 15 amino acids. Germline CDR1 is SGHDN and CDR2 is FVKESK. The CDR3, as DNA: TGTGCCAGCAGCCAAGTTGTGGGGGAATCGAAGACCCAGTACTTC. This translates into CASSQVVGESKTQYF. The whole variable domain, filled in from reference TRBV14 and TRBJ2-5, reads EAGVTQFPSHSVIEKGQTVTLRCDPISGHDNLYWYRRVMGKEIKFLLHFVKESKQDESGMPNNRFLAERTGGTYSTLKVQPAELEDSGVYFCASSQVVGESKTQYFGPGTRLLVL.